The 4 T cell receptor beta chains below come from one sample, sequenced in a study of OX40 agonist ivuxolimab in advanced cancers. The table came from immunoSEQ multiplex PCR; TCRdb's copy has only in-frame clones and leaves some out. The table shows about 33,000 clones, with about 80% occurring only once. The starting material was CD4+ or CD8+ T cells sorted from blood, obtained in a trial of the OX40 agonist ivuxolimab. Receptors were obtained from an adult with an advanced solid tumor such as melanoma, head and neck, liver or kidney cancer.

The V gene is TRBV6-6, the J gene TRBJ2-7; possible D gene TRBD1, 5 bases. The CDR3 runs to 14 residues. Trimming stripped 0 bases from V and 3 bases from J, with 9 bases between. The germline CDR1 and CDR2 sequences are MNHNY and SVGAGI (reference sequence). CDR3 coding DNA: TGTGCCAGCAGTTACTCGGTCCAGGGCTACGAGCAGTACTTC. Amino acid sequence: CASSYSVQGYEQYF.

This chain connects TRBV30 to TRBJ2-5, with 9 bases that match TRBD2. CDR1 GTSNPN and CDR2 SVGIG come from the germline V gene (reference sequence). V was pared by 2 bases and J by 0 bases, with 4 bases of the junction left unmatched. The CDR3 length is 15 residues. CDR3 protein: CAWSSLAGYQETQYF. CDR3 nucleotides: TGTGCCTGGAGTTCGCTAGCGGGGTACCAAGAGACCCAGTACTTC.

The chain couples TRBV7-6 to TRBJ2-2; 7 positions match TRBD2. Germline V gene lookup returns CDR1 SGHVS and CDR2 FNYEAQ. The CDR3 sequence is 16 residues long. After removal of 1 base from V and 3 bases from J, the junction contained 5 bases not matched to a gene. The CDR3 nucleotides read TGTGCCAGCAGCTTAGTAGCGGGCACTTACACCGGGGAGCTGTTTTTT. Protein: CASSLVAGTYTGELFF.

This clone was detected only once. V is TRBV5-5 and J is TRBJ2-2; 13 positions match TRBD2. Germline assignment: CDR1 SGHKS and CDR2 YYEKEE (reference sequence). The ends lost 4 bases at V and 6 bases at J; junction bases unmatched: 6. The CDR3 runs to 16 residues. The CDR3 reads CASSAGLAGAAGELFF. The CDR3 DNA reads TGTGCCAGCAGCGCCGGACTAGCGGGGGCGGCCGGGGAGCTGTTTTTT. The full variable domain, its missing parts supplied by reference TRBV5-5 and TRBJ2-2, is DAGVTQSPTHLIKTRGQQVTLRCSPISGHKSVSWYQQVLGQGPQFIFQYYEKEERGRGNFPDRFSARQFPNYSSELNVNALLLGDSALYLCASSAGLAGAAGELFFGEGSRLTVL.